Listed below are T cell receptor beta chains from one sample, sequenced in a study of cytomegalovirus exposure and HLA in healthy donors. Repertoires were generated with immunoSEQ multiplex PCR, while TCRdb's copy carries only in-frame clones and drops some. The sample includes 250,000 to 400,000 clones, approximately 85% seen only once; the top ten take roughly 0.88%. Sequencing was carried out using PBMCs. The receptors stem from a man younger than 40 in good health and CMV-seronegative. The CDR3 runs from the conserved cysteine through the conserved F or W. A D gene is named only where the DNA matches it firmly. For some rows the clone size is stated as once, few or many, or as a class when expanded; others skip it.

J gene: TRBJ1-2
V gene: TRBV5-8
D gene: .
clone size: few
CDR3 length: 13
CDR3 DNA: TGTGCCAGCAGATACAGGGTTCAGAATGGCTACACCTTC
CDR3 protein: CASRYRVQNGYTF

J gene: TRBJ2-4
V gene: TRBV19
D gene: TRBD2
clone size: once
CDR3 length: 14
CDR3 DNA: TGTGCCAGTAGTCAGCGGGGGGCGGAAAACATTCAGTACTTC
CDR3 protein: CASSQRGAENIQYF

J gene: TRBJ2-3
V gene: TRBV5-1
D gene: .
clone size: .
CDR3 length: 14
CDR3 DNA: TGCGCCAGCAGCTTGGCAATCCGCACAGATACGCAGTATTTT
CDR3 protein: CASSLAIRTDTQYF

J gene: TRBJ2-3
V gene: TRBV9
D gene: .
clone size: .
CDR3 length: 17
CDR3 DNA: TGTGCCAGCAGCGGTACCGGGGGAACCCCGAGCACAGATACGCAGTATTTT
CDR3 protein: CASSGTGGTPSTDTQYF

J gene: TRBJ1-2
V gene: TRBV5-4
D gene: .
clone size: .
CDR3 length: 14
CDR3 DNA: TGTGCCAGCAGCTTGGAACATACTAACTATGGCTACACCTTC
CDR3 protein: CASSLEHTNYGYTF

J gene: TRBJ1-2
V gene: TRBV7-7
D gene: .
clone size: .
CDR3 length: 9
CDR3 DNA: TGTGCCACCACGGATGGCTACACCTTC
CDR3 protein: CATTDGYTF

J gene: TRBJ1-4
V gene: TRBV2
D gene: TRBD1
clone size: .
CDR3 length: 14
CDR3 DNA: TGTGCCAGCAGTGAAGTCACAGGGGGAGAAAAACTGTTTTTT
CDR3 protein: CASSEVTGGEKLFF

J gene: TRBJ1-2
V gene: TRBV4-1
D gene: TRBD1
clone size: .
CDR3 length: 13
CDR3 DNA: TGCGCCAGCAGCCAAGAAGGGGGCGATGGCTACACCTTC
CDR3 protein: CASSQEGGDGYTF

J gene: TRBJ1-2
V gene: TRBV6-1
D gene: .
clone size: once
CDR3 length: 15
CDR3 DNA: TGTGCCAGCAGAAGTAAACAAGACTCCGACTATGGCTACACCTTC
CDR3 protein: CASRSKQDSDYGYTF

J gene: TRBJ2-5
V gene: TRBV5-4
D gene: TRBD2
clone size: .
CDR3 length: 16
CDR3 DNA: TGTGCCAGCAGCTCTGGACTAGCGGGGACGCAAGAGACCCAGTACTTC
CDR3 protein: CASSSGLAGTQETQYF

J gene: TRBJ1-1
V gene: TRBV30
D gene: TRBD1
clone size: .
CDR3 length: 14
CDR3 DNA: TGTGCCTGGGGACCTCGGACAGGGTACACTGAAGCTTTCTTT
CDR3 protein: CAWGPRTGYTEAFF